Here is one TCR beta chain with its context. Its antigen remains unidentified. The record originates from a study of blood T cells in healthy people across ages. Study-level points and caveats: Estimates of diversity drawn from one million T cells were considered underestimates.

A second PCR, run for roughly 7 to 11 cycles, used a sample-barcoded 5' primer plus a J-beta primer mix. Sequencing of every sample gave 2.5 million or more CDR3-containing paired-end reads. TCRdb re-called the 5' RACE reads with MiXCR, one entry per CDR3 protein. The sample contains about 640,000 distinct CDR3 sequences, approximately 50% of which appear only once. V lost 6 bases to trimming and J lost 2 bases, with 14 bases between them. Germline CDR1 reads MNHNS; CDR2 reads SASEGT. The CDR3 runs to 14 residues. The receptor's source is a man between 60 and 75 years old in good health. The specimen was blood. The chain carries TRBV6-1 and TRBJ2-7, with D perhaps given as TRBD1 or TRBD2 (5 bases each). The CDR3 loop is CASSLRDGAYEQYF. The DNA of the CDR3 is TGTGCCAGCAGCCTCCGGGACGGAGCCTACGAGCAGTACTTC.